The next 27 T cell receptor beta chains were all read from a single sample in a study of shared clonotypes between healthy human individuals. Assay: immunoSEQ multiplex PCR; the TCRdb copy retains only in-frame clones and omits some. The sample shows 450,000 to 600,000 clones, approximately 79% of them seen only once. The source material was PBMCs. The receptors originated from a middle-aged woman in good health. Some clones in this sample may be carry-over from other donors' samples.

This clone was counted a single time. The CDR3 spells CASSGGREDQPQHF. The CDR3 DNA follows: TGTGCCAGCAGCGGGGGCAGGGAAGATCAGCCCCAGCATTTT. V gene TRBV27 combines with J gene TRBJ1-5, with D perhaps TRBD1 (6 bases). CDR1 and CDR2 from the germline V gene are MNHEY and SMNVEV (reference sequence). The CDR3 sequence is 14 residues long. The V end was cut by 6 bases, the J end by 5 bases, with 14 bases between.

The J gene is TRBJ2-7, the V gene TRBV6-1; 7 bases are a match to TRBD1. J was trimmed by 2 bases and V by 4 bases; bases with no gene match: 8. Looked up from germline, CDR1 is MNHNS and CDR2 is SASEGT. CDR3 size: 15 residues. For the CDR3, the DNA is TGTGCCAGCAGTGCTTCAGGGGGATGGACCTACGAGCAGTACTTC. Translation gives CASSASGGWTYEQYF.

The CDR3 DNA reads TGTGCCAGCAGCGTAGGACTGACAGGTTTGAACACTGAAGCTTTCTTT. Amino acids: CASSVGLTGLNTEAFF. The chain has TRBV9 and TRBJ1-1; a weak D match, TRBD1 (6 bases). This CDR3 is 16 amino acids long. V was cut by 0 bases and J by 0 bases, with 12 bases left in between. CDR1 SGDLS and CDR2 YYNGEE come from the germline V gene.

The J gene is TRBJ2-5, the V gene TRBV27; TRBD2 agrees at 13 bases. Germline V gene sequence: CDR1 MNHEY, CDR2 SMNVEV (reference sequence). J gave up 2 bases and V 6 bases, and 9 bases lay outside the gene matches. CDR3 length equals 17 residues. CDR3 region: CASRTLPGLAGQETQYF. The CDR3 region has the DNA TGTGCCAGCAGAACACTTCCGGGACTAGCGGGACAAGAGACCCAGTACTTC.

Here the CDR3 reads CASSQVALAGFDEQFF. The CDR3 DNA sequence: TGCGCCAGCAGCCAAGTGGCGCTAGCGGGATTCGATGAGCAGTTCTTC. V gene TRBV4-1 combines with J gene TRBJ2-1; TRBD2 matches 9 bases. The CDR3 covers 16 residues. CDR1 MGHRA and CDR2 YSYEKL come from the germline V gene. Trimming cost V 1 base and J 8 bases; bases outside gene matches: 9.

DNA for the CDR3: TGCGCCAGCAGGGAGGAGGGGGCTATCTACGAGCAGTACTTC. Translating gives CASREEGAIYEQYF. The rearrangement uses TRBV10-2 and TRBJ2-7, with TRBD1 as a possible D gene (7 bases). Germline V gene lookup returns CDR1 WSHSY and CDR2 SAAADI. The V and J ends lost 6 bases and 3 bases respectively, with 15 bases between them. The CDR3 runs 14 residues.

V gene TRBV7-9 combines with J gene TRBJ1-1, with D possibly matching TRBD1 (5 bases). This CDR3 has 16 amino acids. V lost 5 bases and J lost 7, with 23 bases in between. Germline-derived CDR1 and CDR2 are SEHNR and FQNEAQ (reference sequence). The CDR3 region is CASSRRAGRGSGEAFF. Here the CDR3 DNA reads TGTGCCAGCAGCCGTCGAGCAGGTAGGGGATCGGGTGAAGCTTTCTTT.

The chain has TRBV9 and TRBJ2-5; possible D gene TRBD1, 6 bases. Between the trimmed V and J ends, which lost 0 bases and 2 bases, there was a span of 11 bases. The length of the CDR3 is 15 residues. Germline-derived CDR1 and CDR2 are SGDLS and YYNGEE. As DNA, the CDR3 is TGTGCCAGCAGCGTAGATGTAACAGGGCAAGAGACCCAGTACTTC. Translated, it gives CASSVDVTGQETQYF.

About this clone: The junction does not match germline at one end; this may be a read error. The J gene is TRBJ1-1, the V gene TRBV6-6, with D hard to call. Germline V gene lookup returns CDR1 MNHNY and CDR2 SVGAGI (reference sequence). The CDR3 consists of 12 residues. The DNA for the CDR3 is TGTGCCACCAGTCGGGTTTACACTGAAGCTTTCTTT. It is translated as CATSRVYTEAFF.

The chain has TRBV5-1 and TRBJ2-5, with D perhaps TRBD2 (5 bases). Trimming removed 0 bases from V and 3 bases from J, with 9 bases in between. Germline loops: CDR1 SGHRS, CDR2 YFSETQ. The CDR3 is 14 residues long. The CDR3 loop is CASSLAGSEETQYF. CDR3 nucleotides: TGCGCCAGCAGCTTGGCGGGGAGTGAAGAGACCCAGTACTTC.

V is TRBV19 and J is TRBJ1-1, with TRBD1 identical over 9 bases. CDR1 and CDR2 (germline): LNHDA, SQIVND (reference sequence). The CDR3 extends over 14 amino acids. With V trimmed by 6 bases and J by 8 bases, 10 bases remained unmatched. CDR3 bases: TGTGCCAGTAGACAGGGGGCCGCTATCGTGGAAGCTTTCTTT. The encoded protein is CASRQGAAIVEAFF.

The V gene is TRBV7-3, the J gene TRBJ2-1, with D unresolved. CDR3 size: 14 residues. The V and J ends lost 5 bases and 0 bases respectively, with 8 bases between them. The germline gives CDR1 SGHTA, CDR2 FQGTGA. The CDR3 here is CASSPISSYNEQFF. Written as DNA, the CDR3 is TGTGCCAGCAGCCCGATTAGCTCCTACAATGAGCAGTTCTTC. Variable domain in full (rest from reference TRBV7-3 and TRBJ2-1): GAGVSQTPSNKVTEKGKYVELRCDPISGHTALYWYRQSLGQGPEFLIYFQGTGAADDSGLPNDRFFAVRPEGSVSTLKIQRTERGDSAVYLCASSPISSYNEQFFGPGTRLTVL.

CDR3 sequence reads: CASSLGAEAFF. The CDR3 nucleotides read TGCGCCAGCAGCTTGGGTGCTGAAGCTTTCTTT. The V gene is TRBV5-1, the J gene TRBJ1-1, with D unclear. The CDR3 length is 11 residues. V lost 0 bases to trimming and J lost 6 bases, with 3 bases between them. The germline CDR1 and CDR2 sequences are SGHRS and YFSETQ.

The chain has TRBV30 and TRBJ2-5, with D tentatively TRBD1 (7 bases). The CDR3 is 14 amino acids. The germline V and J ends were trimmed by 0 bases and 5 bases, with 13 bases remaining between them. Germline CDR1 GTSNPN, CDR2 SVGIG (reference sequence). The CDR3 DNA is TGTGCCTGGAGTGTAGGGGGCGGGGACGAGACCCAGTACTTC. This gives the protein CAWSVGGGDETQYF.

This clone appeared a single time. The CDR3 here is CASSLATGRAYNEQFF. The CDR3 coding sequence is TGTGCCAGCAGCTTGGCCACAGGGCGAGCCTACAATGAGCAGTTCTTC. The J gene is TRBJ2-1, the V gene TRBV5-6, with D possibly matching TRBD1 (6 bases). In germline, CDR1 is SGHDT, CDR2 YYEEEE. The CDR3 spans 16 residues. With 0 bases removed from V and 2 bases from J, the gap between germline ends came to 12 bases.

The CDR3 region is CASSPNRANTEAFF. CDR3 nucleotides: TGTGCCAGCAGTCCGAACAGGGCGAACACTGAAGCTTTCTTT. The chain recombines TRBV27 with TRBJ1-1, with D possibly TRBD1 on 6 matching bases. CDR1 is MNHEY, CDR2 SMNVEV, per germline (reference sequence). V lost 5 bases and J 1 base, leaving 11 bases between the germline ends. CDR3 length: 14 residues.

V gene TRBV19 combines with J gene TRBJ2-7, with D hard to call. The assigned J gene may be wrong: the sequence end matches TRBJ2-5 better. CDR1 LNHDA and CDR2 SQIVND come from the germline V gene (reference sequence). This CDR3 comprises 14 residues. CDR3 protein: CASSIDKEMGTQYF. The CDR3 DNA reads TGTGCCAGTAGTATAGATAAGGAGATGGGGACCCAGTACTTC.

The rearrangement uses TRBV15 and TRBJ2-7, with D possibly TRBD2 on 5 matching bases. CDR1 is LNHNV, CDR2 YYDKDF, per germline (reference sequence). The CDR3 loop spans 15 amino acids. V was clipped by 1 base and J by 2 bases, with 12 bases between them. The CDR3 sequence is CATSRVGGRAYEQYF. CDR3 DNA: TGTGCCACCAGCAGAGTGGGCGGGCGGGCCTACGAGCAGTACTTC.

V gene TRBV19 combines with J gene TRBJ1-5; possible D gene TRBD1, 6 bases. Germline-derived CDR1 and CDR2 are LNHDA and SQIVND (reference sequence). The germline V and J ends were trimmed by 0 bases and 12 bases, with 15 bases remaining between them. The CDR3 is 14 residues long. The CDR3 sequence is CASSIDLGDIGQHF. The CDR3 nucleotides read TGTGCCAGTAGTATAGATCTAGGGGACATAGGCCAGCATTTT. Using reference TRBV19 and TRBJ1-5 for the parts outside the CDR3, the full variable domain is DGGITQSPKYLFRKEGQNVTLSCEQNLNHDAMYWYRQDPGQGLRLIYYSQIVNDFQKGDIAEGYSVSREKKESFPLTVTSAQKNPTAFYLCASSIDLGDIGQHFGDGTRLSIL.

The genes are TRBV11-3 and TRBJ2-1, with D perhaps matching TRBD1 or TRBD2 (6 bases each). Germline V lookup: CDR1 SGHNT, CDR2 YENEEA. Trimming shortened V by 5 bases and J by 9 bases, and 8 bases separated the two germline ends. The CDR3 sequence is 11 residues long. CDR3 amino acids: CASSKGGEQFF. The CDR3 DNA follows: TGTGCCAGCAGCAAGGGGGGTGAGCAGTTCTTC.

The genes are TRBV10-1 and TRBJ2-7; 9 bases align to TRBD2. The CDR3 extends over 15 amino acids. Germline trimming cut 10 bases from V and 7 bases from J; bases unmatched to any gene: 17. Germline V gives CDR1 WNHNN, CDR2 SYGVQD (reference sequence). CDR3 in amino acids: CANIEAGGSPGEQYF. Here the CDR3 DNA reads TGCGCCAACATCGAAGCGGGAGGTTCCCCAGGAGAGCAGTACTTC.

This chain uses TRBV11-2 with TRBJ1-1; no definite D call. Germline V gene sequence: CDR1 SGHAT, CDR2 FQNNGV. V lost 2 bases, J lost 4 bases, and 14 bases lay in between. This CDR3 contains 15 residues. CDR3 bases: TGTGCCAGCAGCTTAAGCGCGGGATGGGGCACTGAAGCTTTCTTT. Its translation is CASSLSAGWGTEAFF.

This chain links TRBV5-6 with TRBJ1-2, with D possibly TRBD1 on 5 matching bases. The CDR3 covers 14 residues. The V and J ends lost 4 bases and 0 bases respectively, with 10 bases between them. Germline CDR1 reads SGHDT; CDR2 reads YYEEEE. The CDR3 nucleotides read TGTGCCAGCAGCCCAGGACAAACTAACTATGGCTACACCTTC. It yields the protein CASSPGQTNYGYTF. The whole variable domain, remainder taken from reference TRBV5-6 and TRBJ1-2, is DAGVTQSPTHLIKTRGQQVTLRCSPKSGHDTVSWYQQALGQGPQFIFQYYEEEERQRGNFPDRFSGHQFPNYSSELNVNALLLGDSALYLCASSPGQTNYGYTFGSGTRLTVV.

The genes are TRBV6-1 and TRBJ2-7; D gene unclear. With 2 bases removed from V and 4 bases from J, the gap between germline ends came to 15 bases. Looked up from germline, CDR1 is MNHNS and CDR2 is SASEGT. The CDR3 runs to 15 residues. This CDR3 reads CASSETGTDGYEQYF. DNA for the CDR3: TGTGCCAGCAGTGAAACGGGCACCGACGGGTACGAGCAGTACTTC.

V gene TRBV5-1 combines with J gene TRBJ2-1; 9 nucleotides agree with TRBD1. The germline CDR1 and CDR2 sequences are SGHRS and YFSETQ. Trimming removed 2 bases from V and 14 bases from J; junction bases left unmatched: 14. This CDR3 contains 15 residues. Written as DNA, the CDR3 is TGCGCCAGCAGCTTCGGGAGCTCCTTCGACAGGGGGGAGTTCTTC. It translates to CASSFGSSFDRGEFF.

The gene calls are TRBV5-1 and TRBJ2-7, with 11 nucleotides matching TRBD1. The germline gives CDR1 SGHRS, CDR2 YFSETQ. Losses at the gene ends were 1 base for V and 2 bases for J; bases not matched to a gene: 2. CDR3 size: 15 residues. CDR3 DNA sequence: TGCGCCAGCAGCTTGTTGGGACAGGGGGCCTACGAGCAGTACTTC. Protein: CASSLLGQGAYEQYF.

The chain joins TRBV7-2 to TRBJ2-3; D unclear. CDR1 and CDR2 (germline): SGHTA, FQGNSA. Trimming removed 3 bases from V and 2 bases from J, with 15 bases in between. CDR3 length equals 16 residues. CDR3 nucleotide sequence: TGTGCCAGCAGCTTGTATACAAGTCCCTACACAGATACGCAGTATTTT. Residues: CASSLYTSPYTDTQYF.